This TCR beta chain is from a study of cytomegalovirus exposure and HLA in healthy donors. Notes on the study in general: The study designated around 150 TCR beta chains cytomegalovirus-associated. The tendency of first-cohort TCR clusters to co-occur in the roughly 130 validation repertoires emerged from a later analysis. CMV antigen specificity was confirmed in vitro for a few CMV-associated chains.

Germline V lookup: CDR1 SGDLS, CDR2 YYNGEE. V was cut by 3 bases and J by 4 bases, with 23 bases left in between. This CDR3 spans 18 amino acids. Points on this clone: Its specificity is unknown.

Among the roughly 120 subjects of the validation cohort, separate from the approximately 700-subject first cohort, were the donors. Produced via immunoSEQ multiplex PCR; TCRdb's table is partial and in-frame only. The sample has about 170,000 clones, over 85% seen once; the top ten hold 10%. The J gene is TRBJ2-1, the V gene TRBV9; D is perhaps TRBD2 (6 bases). Sequenced input: PBMCs. The TCR was taken from a young woman in good health and CMV-seropositive. In DNA, the CDR3 is TGTGCCAGCAGCGACCCCCCAAATGCTGCGGGACGGTACAATGAGCAGTTCTTC. Translated, it gives CASSDPPNAAGRYNEQFF.